These 6 T cell receptor beta chains were sequenced from one sample in a study of blood T cell repertoires in COVID-19. The method was immunoSEQ multiplex PCR; TCRdb's version includes in-frame clones alone and lacks a portion of them. The repertoire has about 300,000 clones, 70% to 90% of them found once; the top ten carry roughly 7%. The material sequenced was peripheral blood. The source of these receptors is a woman aged 25 to 39 who had recovered from COVID-19.

The CDR3 DNA reads TGTGCCAGTAGTCCGTGGACATCGATAGCCAAAAACATTCAGTACTTC. Protein: CASSPWTSIAKNIQYF. The chain employs TRBV19 and TRBJ2-4; weak D call: TRBD1 (5 bases). CDR3 length: 16 residues. V lost 5 bases and J 0 bases, leaving 14 bases between the germline ends. The germline V gene encodes CDR1 LNHDA and CDR2 SQIVND (reference sequence).

This rearrangement joins TRBV6-2 or TRBV6-3 to TRBJ1-5, with D perhaps TRBD1 (5 bases). CDR3 length equals 16 residues. Germline CDR1 reads MNHEY; CDR2 reads SVGEGT. Trimming removed 4 bases from V and 4 bases from J, with 17 bases in between. In nucleotides, the CDR3 is TGTGCCAGCAGTTTATACCGGGTATCAGGGAATCAGCCCCAGCATTTT. Protein sequence: CASSLYRVSGNQPQHF.

To note about this clone: An end of the junction differs from the germline gene, which may be a read error. The same CDR3 arises from other DNA sequences in this sample as well. The chain links TRBV11-2 to TRBJ2-4, with a possible D match to TRBD1 (7 bases). This CDR3 is 14 amino acids long. Germline V CDR1 and CDR2: SGHAT, FQNNGV. CDR3 protein: CASSLARQGGIQYF. CDR3 in DNA: TGTGCCAGCAGCTTAGCCCGTCAGGGGGGCATTCAGTATTTC.

The CDR3 loop is CASSQAGTGLGYTF. In DNA form, the CDR3 reads TGCGCCAGCAGCCAGGCCGGGACAGGGTTAGGCTACACCTTC. The chain carries TRBV4-1 and TRBJ1-2, with TRBD1 matching 9 bases. The CDR3 length is 14 residues. The V and J ends lost 3 bases and 8 bases, in that order; junction bases with no gene match: 7. The germline V gene encodes CDR1 MGHRA and CDR2 YSYEKL.

The chain combines TRBV9 with TRBJ2-5; TRBD2 aligns across 12 bases. V trimming: 0 bases; J trimming: 5 bases; junction bases outside the gene matches: 2. CDR3 length equals 15 residues. Germline assignment: CDR1 SGDLS and CDR2 YYNGEE. The CDR3 nucleotides are TGTGCCAGCAGCGTAGGGACTAGCGGGGTGGAGACCCAGTACTTC. Its protein is CASSVGTSGVETQYF.

V is TRBV11-2 and J is TRBJ2-7; D is unresolved. V lost 2 bases, J lost 3 bases, and 11 bases lay in between. This CDR3 contains 14 residues. CDR1 and CDR2 (germline): SGHAT, FQNNGV. The CDR3 region has the DNA TGTGCCAGCAGCTTAATGAGGCAGATCTACGAGCAGTACTTC. Protein sequence: CASSLMRQIYEQYF.